The entry below describes one T cell receptor beta chain. V was pared by 1 base and J by 10 bases, with 14 bases between. The germline CDR1 and CDR2 sequences are SGHTA and FQGTGA. CDR3 size: 14 residues. This record comes from a study of blood T cell repertoires in COVID-19. Study in general: Samples came from the United States, Italy and Spain, spanning acute and convalescent COVID-19. Sources were T cells, B-cell-depleted T cells, or PBMCs; the material itself was cDNA or gDNA.

Per the original methods: Reference gene primer amplification yielded estimated nucleated cell counts. TCRdb's table, derived via immunoSEQ multiplex PCR, lists solely in-frame clones and lacks some. That table supplies the V and J calls and clone size; D and trimming were determined from the DNA. Of 70,000 to 75,000 clones detected, about 88% appear once; the ten largest clones hold approximately 4.6%. Sequenced sample: peripheral blood. The chain employs TRBV7-3 and TRBJ2-1; D ambiguous. This clonotype was sampled from a human donor in a cohort sampled during active COVID-19. The CDR3 loop is CASSLSGSPWEQFF. The DNA for the CDR3 is TGTGCCAGCAGCTTAAGCGGCAGTCCGTGGGAGCAGTTCTTC.